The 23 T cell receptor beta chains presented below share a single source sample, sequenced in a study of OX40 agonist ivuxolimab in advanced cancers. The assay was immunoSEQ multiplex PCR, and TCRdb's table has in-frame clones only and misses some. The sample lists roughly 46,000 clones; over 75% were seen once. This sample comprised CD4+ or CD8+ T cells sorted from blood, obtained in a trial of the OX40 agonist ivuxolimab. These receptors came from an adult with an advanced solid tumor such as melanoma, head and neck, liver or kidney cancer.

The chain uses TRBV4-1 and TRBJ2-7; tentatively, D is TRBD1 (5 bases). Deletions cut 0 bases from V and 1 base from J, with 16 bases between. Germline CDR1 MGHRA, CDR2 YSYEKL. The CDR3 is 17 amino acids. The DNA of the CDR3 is TGCGCCAGCAGCCAAGACGAGGCAGGGCTCATGTCCTACGAGCAGTACTTC. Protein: CASSQDEAGLMSYEQYF.

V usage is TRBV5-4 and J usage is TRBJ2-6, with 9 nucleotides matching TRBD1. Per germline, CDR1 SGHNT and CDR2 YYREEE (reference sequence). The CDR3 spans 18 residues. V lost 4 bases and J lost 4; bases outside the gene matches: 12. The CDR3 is CASSTPGQGLGGANVLTF. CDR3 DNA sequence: TGTGCCAGCAGCACCCCGGGACAGGGCTTGGGGGGGGCCAACGTCCTGACTTTC. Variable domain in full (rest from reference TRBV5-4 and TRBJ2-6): ETGVTQSPTHLIKTRGQQVTLRCSSQSGHNTVSWYQQALGQGPQFIFQYYREEENGRGNFPPRFSGLQFPNYSSELNVNALELDDSALYLCASSTPGQGLGGANVLTFGAGSRLTVL.

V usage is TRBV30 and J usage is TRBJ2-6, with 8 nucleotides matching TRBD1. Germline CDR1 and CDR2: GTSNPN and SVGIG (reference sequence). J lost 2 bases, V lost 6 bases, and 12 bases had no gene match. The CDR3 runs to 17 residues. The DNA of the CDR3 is TGTGCCTGCCGACGCGGCAGGGGGCAAGCTGGGGCCAACGTCCTGACTTTC. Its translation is CACRRGRGQAGANVLTF. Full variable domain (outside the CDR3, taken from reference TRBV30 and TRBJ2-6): SQTIHQWPATLVQPVGSPLSLECTVEGTSNPNLYWYRQAAGRGLQLLFYSVGIGQISSEVPQNLSASRPQDRQFILSSKKLLLSDSGFYLCACRRGRGQAGANVLTFGAGSRLTVL.

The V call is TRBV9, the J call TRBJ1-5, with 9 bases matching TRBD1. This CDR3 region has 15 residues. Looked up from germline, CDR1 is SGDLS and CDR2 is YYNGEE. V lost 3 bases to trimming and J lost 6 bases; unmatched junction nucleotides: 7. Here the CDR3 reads CASSGQGVLGQPQHF. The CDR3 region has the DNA TGTGCCAGCAGCGGACAGGGGGTCCTAGGTCAGCCCCAGCATTTT.

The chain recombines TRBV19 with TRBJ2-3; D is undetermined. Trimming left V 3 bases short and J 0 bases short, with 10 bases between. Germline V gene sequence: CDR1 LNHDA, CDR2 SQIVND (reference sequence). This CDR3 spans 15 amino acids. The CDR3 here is CASSIKRTSTDTQYF. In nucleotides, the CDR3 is TGTGCCAGTAGTATTAAGCGAACTAGCACAGATACGCAGTATTTT.

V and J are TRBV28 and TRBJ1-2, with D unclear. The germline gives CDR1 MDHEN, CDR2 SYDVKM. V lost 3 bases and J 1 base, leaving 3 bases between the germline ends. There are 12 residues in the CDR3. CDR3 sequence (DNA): TGTGCCAGCAGTTTGTTTAACTATGGCTACACCTTC. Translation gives CASSLFNYGYTF.

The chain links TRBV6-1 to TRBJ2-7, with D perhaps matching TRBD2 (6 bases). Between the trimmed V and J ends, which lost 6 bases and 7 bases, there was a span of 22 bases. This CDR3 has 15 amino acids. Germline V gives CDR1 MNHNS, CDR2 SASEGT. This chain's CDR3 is CASRLGEAGSGEQYF. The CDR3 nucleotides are TGTGCCAGCAGACTGGGGGAAGCAGGCAGCGGGGAGCAGTACTTC.

CDR3 in DNA: TGTGCCAGCAGTTTTTCAAGACAGGAAAGCTCCTACGAGCAGTACTTC. This encodes CASSFSRQESSYEQYF. The V gene is TRBV6-6, the J gene TRBJ2-5; D is perhaps TRBD1 (6 bases). The DNA end is more similar to TRBJ2-7, so the J call may be wrong. This CDR3 contains 16 residues. Germline CDR1 reads MNHNY; CDR2 reads SVGAGI (reference sequence).

In DNA, the CDR3 is TGTGCCAGCAGCCAAGAGGGACTAGCGTTTTACGATACGCAGTATTTT. This encodes CASSQEGLAFYDTQYF. The V gene is TRBV14, the J gene TRBJ2-3; 10 positions match TRBD2. The ends lost 0 bases at V and 6 bases at J; junction bases unmatched: 6. Germline CDR1 is SGHDN and CDR2 is FVKESK. The CDR3 loop spans 16 amino acids.

CDR3 amino acids: CASSLERRPGELFF. The CDR3 DNA follows: TGTGCCAGCAGCTTGGAGAGGCGGCCCGGGGAGCTGTTTTTT. The chain carries TRBV5-4 and TRBJ2-2; D unclear. Trimming shortened V by 0 bases and J by 6 bases, and 9 bases separated the two germline ends. Germline loops: CDR1 SGHNT, CDR2 YYREEE (reference sequence). This CDR3 has 14 amino acids.

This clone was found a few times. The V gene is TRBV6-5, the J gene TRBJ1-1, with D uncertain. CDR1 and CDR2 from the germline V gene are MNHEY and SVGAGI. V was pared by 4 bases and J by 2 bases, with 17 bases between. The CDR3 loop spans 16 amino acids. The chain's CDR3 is CASSSSISDGNTEAFF. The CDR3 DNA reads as TGTGCCAGCAGTTCTTCCATATCCGACGGAAACACTGAAGCTTTCTTT.

The CDR3 reads CASSSGLAGGPKYGQETQYF. The CDR3 nucleotides read TGCGCCAGCAGTTCCGGACTAGCGGGAGGGCCGAAGTATGGACAAGAGACCCAGTACTTC. The V call is TRBV5-1, the J call TRBJ2-5; 15 bases fit TRBD2. CDR3 length: 20 amino acids. CDR1 is SGHRS, CDR2 YFSETQ, per germline. Germline trimming cut 5 bases from V and 2 bases from J; bases unmatched to any gene: 16.

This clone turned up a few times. CDR3 in amino acids: CASMDRDRANNEQFF. The CDR3 DNA is TGTGCCAGCATGGACCGGGACAGGGCCAACAATGAGCAGTTCTTC. The rearrangement uses TRBV6-6 and TRBJ2-1, with 9 bases fitting TRBD1. Germline loops: CDR1 MNHNY, CDR2 SVGAGI (reference sequence). J was trimmed by 5 bases and V by 7 bases; bases with no gene match: 9. The CDR3 totals 15 residues.

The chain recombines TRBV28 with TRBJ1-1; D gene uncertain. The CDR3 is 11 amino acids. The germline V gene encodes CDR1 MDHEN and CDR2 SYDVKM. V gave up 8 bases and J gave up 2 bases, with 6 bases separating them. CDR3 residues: CASQRNTEAFF. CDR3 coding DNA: TGTGCCAGCCAGAGAAACACTGAAGCTTTCTTT. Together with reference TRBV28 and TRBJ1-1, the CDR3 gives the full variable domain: DVKVTQSSRYLVKRTGEKVFLECVQDMDHENMFWYRQDPGLGLRLIYFSYDVKMKEKGDIPEGYSVSREKKERFSLILESASTNQTSMYLCASQRNTEAFFGQGTRLTVV.

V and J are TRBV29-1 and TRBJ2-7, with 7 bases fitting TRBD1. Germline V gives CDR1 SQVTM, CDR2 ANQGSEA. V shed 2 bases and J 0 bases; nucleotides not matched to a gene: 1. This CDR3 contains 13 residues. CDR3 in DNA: TGCAGCGTTGAACGACAGGGCTCCTACGAGCAGTACTTC. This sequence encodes CSVERQGSYEQYF.

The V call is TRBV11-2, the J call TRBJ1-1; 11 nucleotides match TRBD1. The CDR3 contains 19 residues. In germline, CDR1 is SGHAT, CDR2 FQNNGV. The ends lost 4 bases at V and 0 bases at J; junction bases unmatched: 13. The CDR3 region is CASSSKTKDRGQLNTEAFF. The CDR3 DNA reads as TGTGCCAGCAGCTCGAAAACTAAGGACAGGGGGCAGTTGAACACTGAAGCTTTCTTT.

The CDR3 protein is CAEYPRLATDTQYF. The CDR3 nucleotides read TGCGCCGAATACCCCCGATTGGCCACAGATACGCAGTATTTT. The chain couples TRBV5-1 to TRBJ2-3; D is ambiguous. The germline CDR1 and CDR2 sequences are SGHRS and YFSETQ. Deletions cut 10 bases from V and 2 bases from J, with 17 bases between. This CDR3 is 14 amino acids long. Drawing the rest from reference TRBV5-1 and TRBJ2-3, the complete variable domain is KAGVTQTPRYLIKTRGQQVTLSCSPISGHRSVSWYQQTPGQGLQFLFEYFSETQRNKGNFPGRFSGRQFSNSRSEMNVSTLELGDSALYLCAEYPRLATDTQYFGPGTRLTVL.

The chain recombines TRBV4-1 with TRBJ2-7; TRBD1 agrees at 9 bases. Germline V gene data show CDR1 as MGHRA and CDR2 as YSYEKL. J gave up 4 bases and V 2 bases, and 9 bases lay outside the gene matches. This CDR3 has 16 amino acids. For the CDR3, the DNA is TGCGCCAGCAGCCAAAAAACAACCGGGACAGGGTACGAGCAGTACTTC. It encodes CASSQKTTGTGYEQYF.

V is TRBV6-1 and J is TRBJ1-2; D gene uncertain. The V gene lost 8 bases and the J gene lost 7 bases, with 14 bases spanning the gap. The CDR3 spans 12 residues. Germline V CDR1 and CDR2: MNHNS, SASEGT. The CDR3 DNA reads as TGTGCCAGCGTAATTTTCTTTGGTGGCTACACCTTC. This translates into CASVIFFGGYTF.

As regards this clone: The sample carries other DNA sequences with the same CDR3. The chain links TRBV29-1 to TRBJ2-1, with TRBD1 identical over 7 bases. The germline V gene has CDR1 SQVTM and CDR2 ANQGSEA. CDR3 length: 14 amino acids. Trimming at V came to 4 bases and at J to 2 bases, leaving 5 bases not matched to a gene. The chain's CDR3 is CSVVRQGTYNEQFF. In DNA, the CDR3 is TGCAGCGTTGTGAGACAGGGTACCTACAATGAGCAGTTCTTC.

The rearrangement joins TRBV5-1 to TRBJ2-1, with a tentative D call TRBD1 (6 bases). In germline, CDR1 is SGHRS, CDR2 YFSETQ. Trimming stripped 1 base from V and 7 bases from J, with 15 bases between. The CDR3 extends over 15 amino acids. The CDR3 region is CASSLRQGRGNEQFF. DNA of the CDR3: TGCGCCAGCAGCTTGAGGCAGGGCAGGGGAAATGAGCAGTTCTTC.

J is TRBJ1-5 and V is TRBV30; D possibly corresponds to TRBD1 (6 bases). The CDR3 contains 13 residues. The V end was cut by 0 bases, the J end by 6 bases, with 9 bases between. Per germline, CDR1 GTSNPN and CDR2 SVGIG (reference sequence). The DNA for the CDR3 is TGTGCCTGGAGTGTTCAGGGGCGTCAGCCCCAGCATTTT. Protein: CAWSVQGRQPQHF.

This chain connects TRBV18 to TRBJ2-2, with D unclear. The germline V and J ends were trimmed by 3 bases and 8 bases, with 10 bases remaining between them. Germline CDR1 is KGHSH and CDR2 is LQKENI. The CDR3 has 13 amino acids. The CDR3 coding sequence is TGTGCCAGCTCACCGACGCAGGATGGGGAGCTGTTTTTT. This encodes CASSPTQDGELFF.